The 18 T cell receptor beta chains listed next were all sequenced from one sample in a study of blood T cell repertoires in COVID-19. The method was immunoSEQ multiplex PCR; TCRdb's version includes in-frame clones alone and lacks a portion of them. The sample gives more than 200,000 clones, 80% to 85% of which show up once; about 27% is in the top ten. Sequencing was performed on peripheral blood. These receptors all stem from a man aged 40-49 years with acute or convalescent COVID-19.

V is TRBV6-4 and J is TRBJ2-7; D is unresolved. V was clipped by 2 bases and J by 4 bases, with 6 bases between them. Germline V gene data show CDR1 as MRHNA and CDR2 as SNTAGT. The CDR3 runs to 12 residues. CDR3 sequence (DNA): TGTGCCAGCAGTGACGGAGAATACGAGCAGTACTTC. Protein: CASSDGEYEQYF.

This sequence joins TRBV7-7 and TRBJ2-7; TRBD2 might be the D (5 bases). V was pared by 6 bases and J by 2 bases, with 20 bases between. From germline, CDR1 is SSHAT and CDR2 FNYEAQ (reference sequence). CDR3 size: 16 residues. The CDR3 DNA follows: TGTGCCAGCAGTACCGGGATCCCGATTCTTACCTACGAGCAGTACTTC. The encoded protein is CASSTGIPILTYEQYF.

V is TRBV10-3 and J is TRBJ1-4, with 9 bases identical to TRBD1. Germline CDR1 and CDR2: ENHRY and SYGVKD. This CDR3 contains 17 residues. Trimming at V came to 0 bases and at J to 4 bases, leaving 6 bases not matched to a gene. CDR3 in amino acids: CAISESERQGVNEKLFF. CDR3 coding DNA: TGTGCCATCAGTGAGTCGGAGAGACAGGGGGTTAATGAAAAACTGTTTTTT.

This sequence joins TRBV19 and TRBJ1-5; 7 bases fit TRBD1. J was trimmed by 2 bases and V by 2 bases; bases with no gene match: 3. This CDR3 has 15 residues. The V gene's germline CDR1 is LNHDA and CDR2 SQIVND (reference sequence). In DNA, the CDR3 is TGTGCCAGTAGTATACCCACAGGGGGCAATCAGCCCCAGCATTTT. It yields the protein CASSIPTGGNQPQHF.

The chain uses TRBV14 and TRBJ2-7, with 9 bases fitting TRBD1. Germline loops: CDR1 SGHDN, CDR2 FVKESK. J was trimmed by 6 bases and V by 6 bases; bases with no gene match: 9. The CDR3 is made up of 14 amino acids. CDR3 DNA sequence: TGTGCCAGCAGTTCCGGGACAGGGACCTCCGAGCAGTACTTC. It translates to CASSSGTGTSEQYF.

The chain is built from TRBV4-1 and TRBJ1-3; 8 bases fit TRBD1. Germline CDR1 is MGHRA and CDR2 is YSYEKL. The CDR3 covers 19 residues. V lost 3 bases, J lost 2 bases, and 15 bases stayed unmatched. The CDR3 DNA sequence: TGCGCCAGCAGCCACAGACCCGGAGAAGGACAGGGCCCTGGAAACACCATATATTTT. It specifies CASSHRPGEGQGPGNTIYF.

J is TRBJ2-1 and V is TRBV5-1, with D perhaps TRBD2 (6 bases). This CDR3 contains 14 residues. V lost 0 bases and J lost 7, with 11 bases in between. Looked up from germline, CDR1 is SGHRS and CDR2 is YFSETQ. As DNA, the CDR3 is TGCGCCAGCAGCTTGGGACTAGGGGAAAATGAGCAGTTCTTC. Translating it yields CASSLGLGENEQFF.

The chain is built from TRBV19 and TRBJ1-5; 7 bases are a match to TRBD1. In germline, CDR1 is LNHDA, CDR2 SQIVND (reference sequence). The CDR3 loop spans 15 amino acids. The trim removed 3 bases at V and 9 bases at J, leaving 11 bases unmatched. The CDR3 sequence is CASSMLGTGERPQHF. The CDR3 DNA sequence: TGTGCCAGTAGTATGCTAGGAACAGGGGAGCGGCCCCAGCATTTT.

CDR3 DNA sequence: TGTGCCAGCAGCCCGCGACAGCGGGATGAAAAACTGTTTTTT. Translating gives CASSPRQRDEKLFF. V gene TRBV3-1 (or the pseudogene TRBV3-2) combines with J gene TRBJ1-4; TRBD1 is a possible D gene (5 bases). This CDR3 spans 14 amino acids. V lost 4 bases to trimming and J lost 6 bases, with 12 bases between them. From germline, CDR1 is LGHDT and CDR2 YNNKEL (reference sequence).

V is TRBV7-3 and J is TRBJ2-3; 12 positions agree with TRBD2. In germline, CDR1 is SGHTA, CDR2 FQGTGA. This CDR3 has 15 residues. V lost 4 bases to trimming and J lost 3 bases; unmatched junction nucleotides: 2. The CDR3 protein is CASSSTSGRTDTQYF. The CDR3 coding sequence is TGTGCCAGCAGCTCCACTAGCGGGAGGACAGATACGCAGTATTTT.

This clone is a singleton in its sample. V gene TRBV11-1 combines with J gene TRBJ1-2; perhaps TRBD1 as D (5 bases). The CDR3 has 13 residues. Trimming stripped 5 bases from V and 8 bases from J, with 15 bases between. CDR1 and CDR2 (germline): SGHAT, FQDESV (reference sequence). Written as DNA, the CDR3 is TGTGCCAGCAGCCCAGGGAGGGATCGAGGCTACACCTTC. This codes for CASSPGRDRGYTF.

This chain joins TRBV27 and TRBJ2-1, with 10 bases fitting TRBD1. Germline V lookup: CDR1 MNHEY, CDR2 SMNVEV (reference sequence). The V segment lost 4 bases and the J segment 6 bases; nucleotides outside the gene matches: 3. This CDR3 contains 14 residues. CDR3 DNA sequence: TGTGCCAGCAGTTGGGACAGGGGTGGCAATGAGCAGTTCTTC. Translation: CASSWDRGGNEQFF.

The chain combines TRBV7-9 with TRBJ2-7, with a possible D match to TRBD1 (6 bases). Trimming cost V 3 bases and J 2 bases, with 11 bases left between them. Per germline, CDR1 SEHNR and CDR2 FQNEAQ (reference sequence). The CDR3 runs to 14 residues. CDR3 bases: TGTGCCAGCAGCTTCCGGGACAACACCTACGAGCAGTACTTC. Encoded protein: CASSFRDNTYEQYF. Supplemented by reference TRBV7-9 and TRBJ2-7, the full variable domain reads DTGVSQNPRHKITKRGQNVTFRCDPISEHNRLYWYRQTLGQGPEFLTYFQNEAQLEKSRLLSDRFSAERPKGSFSTLEIQRTEQGDSAMYLCASSFRDNTYEQYFGPGTRLTVT.

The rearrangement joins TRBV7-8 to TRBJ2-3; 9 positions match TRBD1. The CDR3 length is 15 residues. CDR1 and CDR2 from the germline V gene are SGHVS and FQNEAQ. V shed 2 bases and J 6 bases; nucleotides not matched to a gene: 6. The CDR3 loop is CASSLFDDRGDTQYF. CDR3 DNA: TGTGCCAGCAGCTTATTCGATGACAGGGGGGATACGCAGTATTTT.

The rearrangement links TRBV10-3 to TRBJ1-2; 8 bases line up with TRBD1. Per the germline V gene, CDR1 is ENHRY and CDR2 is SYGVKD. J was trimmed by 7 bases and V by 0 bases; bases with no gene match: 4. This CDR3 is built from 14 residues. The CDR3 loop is CAISESEQGVGYTF. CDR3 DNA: TGTGCCATCAGTGAGTCGGAACAGGGGGTTGGCTACACCTTC.

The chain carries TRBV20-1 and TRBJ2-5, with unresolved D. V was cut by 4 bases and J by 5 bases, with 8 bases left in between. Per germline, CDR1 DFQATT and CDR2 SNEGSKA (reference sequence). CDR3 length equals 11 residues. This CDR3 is CSANPRETQYF. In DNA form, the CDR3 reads TGCAGTGCTAACCCACGGGAGACCCAGTACTTC.

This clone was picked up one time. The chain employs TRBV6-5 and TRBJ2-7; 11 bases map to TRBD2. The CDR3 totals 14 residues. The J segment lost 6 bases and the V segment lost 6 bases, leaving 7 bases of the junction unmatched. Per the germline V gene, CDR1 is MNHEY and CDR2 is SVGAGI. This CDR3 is CASSPGLAVLEQYF. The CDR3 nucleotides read TGTGCCAGCAGCCCGGGACTAGCGGTCCTCGAGCAGTACTTC.

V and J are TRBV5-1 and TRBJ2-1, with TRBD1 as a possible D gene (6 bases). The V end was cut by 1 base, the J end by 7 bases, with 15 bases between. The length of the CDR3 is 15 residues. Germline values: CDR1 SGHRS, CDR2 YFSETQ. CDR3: CASSLRGDTENEQFF. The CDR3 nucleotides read TGCGCCAGCAGCTTGAGAGGGGACACCGAAAATGAGCAGTTCTTC.